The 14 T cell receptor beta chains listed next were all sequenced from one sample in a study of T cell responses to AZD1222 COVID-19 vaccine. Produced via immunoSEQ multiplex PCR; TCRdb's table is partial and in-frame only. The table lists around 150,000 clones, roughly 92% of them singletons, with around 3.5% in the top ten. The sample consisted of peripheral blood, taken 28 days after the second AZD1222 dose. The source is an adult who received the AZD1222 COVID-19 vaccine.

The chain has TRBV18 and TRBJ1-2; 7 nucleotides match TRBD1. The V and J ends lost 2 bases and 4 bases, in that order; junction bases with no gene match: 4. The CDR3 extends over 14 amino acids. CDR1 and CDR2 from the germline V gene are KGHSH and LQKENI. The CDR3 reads CASSPDRVAYGYTF. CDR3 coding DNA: TGTGCCAGCTCACCAGACAGGGTGGCCTATGGCTACACCTTC. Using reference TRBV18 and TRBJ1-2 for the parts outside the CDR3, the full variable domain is NAGVMQNPRHLVRRRGQEARLRCSPMKGHSHVYWYRQLPEEGLKFMVYLQKENIIDESGMPKERFSAEFPKEGPSILRIQQVVRGDSAAYFCASSPDRVAYGYTFGSGTRLTVV.

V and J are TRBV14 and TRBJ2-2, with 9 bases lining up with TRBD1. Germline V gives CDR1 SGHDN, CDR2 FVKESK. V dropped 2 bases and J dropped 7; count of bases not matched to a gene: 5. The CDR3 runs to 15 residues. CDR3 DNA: TGTGCCAGCAGCCAACTTACAGGGGGCTACGGGGAGCTGTTTTTT. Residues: CASSQLTGGYGELFF.

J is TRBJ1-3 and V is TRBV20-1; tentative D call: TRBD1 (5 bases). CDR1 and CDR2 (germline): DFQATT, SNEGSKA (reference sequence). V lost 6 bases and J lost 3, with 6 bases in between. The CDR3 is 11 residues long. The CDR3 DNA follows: TGCAGTGCCAGGGATGGAAACACCATATATTTT. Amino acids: CSARDGNTIYF.

The CDR3 coding sequence is TGTGCCAGCAGGGGACCACGACCCGCTGAAGCTTTCTTT. Its protein product is CASRGPRPAEAFF. V gene TRBV11-2 combines with J gene TRBJ1-1, with TRBD1 as a possible D gene (5 bases). The ends were cut back, 6 bases at V and 6 bases at J, with 14 bases in the middle. CDR3 length: 13 residues. Germline V gene lookup returns CDR1 SGHAT and CDR2 FQNNGV.

The CDR3: CASKPTASYNEQFF. As DNA, the CDR3 is TGTGCCAGCAAACCCACAGCCTCCTACAATGAGCAGTTCTTC. The chain employs TRBV28 and TRBJ2-1; D gene uncertain. Germline V CDR1 and CDR2: MDHEN, SYDVKM. CDR3 size: 14 residues. V lost 7 bases, J lost 0 bases, and 10 bases lay in between.

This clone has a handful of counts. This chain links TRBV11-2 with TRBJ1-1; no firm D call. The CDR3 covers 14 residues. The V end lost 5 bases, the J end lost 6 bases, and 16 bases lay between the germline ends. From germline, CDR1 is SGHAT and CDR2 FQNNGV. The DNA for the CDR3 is TGTGCCAGCAGCCATGGGCGTGGGTTGGCTGAAGCTTTCTTT. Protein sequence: CASSHGRGLAEAFF.

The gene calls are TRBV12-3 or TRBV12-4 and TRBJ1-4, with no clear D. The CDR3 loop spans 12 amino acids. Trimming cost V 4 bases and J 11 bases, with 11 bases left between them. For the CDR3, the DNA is TGTGCCAGCAGTTCTAAGGATCGGAAACTGTTTTTT. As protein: CASSSKDRKLFF.

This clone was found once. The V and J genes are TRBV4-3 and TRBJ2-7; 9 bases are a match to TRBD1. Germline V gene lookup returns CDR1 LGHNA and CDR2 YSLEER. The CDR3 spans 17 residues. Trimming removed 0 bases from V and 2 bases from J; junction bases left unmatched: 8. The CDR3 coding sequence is TGCGCCAGCAGCCAAGAGGACCAGAGACAGGGGGCCTACGAGCAGTACTTC. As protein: CASSQEDQRQGAYEQYF.

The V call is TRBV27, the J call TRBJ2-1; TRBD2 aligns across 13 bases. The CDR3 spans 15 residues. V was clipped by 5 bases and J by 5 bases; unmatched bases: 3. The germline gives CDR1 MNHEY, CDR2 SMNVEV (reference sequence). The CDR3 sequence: CASSPGTSGDNEQFF. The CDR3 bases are TGTGCCAGCAGTCCCGGGACTAGCGGGGACAATGAGCAGTTCTTC.

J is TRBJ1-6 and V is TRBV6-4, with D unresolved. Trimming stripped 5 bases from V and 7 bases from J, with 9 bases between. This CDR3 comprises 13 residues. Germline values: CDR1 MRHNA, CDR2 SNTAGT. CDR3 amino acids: CASSPRGNSPLHF. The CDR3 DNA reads TGTGCCAGCAGTCCCCGAGGGAATTCACCCCTCCACTTT.

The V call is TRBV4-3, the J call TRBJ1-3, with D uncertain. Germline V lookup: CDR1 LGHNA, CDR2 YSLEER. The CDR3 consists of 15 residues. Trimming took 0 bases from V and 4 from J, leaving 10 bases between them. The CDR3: CASSQDFGPGNTIYF. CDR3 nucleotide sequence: TGCGCCAGCAGCCAAGATTTTGGACCAGGAAACACCATATATTTT.

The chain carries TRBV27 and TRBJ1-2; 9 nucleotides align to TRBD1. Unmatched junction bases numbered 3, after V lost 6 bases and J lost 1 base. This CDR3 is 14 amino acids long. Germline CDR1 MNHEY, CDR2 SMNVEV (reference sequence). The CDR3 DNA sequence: TGTGCCAGCAGGAGGACAGGGGATAACTATGGCTACACCTTC. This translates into CASRRTGDNYGYTF.

The CDR3 loop is CAISDPPGQGWAQYF. CDR3 nucleotide sequence: TGTGCCATCAGTGACCCCCCCGGGCAGGGATGGGCCCAGTACTTC. The chain joins TRBV10-3 to TRBJ2-5; TRBD1 is a possible D gene (5 bases). Germline V gene lookup returns CDR1 ENHRY and CDR2 SYGVKD. CDR3 length: 15 amino acids. The V gene lost 3 bases and the J gene lost 9 bases, with 20 bases spanning the gap.

CDR3 region: CSVEVVETGKLFF. For the CDR3, the DNA is TGCAGCGTTGAAGTTGTTGAGACCGGGAAACTGTTTTTT. The rearrangement uses TRBV29-1 and TRBJ1-4; D remains ambiguous. The CDR3 has 13 residues. CDR1 and CDR2 (germline): SQVTM, ANQGSEA. V dropped 1 base and J dropped 11 bases, with 14 bases sitting between them.